One sample yielded the 25 T cell receptor beta chains listed below, sequenced in a study of cytomegalovirus exposure and HLA in healthy donors. The PCR contained 60 Vbeta and 13 Jbeta primers. The data were produced by immunoSEQ multiplex PCR, yet TCRdb's version contains in-frame clones alone and is incomplete. In the table there are some 87,000 clones, around 74% of which are singletons. Material: PBMCs. The receptors were sampled from a man aged 50 to 60 in good health and CMV-seropositive.

V is TRBV19 and J is TRBJ2-1; 8 nucleotides agree with TRBD2. The germline V gene encodes CDR1 LNHDA and CDR2 SQIVND (reference sequence). V lost 3 bases, J lost 4 bases, and 8 bases stayed unmatched. CDR3 length: 16 amino acids. The CDR3 loop is CASSIGGGGMYNEQFF. CDR3 nucleotides: TGTGCCAGTAGTATTGGAGGCGGGGGGATGTACAATGAGCAGTTCTTC.

Comment on this clone: A read error may produce the germline difference seen at one junction end. Here the CDR3 DNA reads TGTGCCTGGAGCGGGGGACAGGGTAATCAGCCCCAGAATTTT. As protein: CAWSGGQGNQPQNF. The chain is built from TRBV30 and TRBJ1-5, with TRBD1 identical over 9 bases. CDR3 length equals 14 residues. Looked up from germline, CDR1 is GTSNPN and CDR2 is SVGIG (reference sequence).

In this sample, this clone turned up many times. This sequence joins TRBV15 and TRBJ2-4; unclear D gene. The V gene lost 6 bases and the J gene lost 8 bases, with 14 bases spanning the gap. Germline V CDR1 and CDR2: LNHNV, YYDKDF (reference sequence). The CDR3 is 13 amino acids. CDR3 protein: CATSQPARDIQYF. The CDR3 DNA follows: TGTGCCACCAGTCAACCCGCACGGGACATTCAGTACTTC.

V is TRBV9 and J is TRBJ2-1; 11 bases are a match to TRBD2. After removal of 6 bases from V and 3 bases from J, the junction contained 5 bases not matched to a gene. Germline values: CDR1 SGDLS, CDR2 YYNGEE. The CDR3 covers 15 residues. The CDR3 region has the DNA TGTGCCAGCACCTCGACTAGCGGGGACTACAATGAGCAGTTCTTC. This encodes CASTSTSGDYNEQFF.

This clone was observed a few times. This chain joins TRBV5-5 and TRBJ2-5; no clear D gene. The germline gives CDR1 SGHKS, CDR2 YYEKEE (reference sequence). The CDR3 is made up of 14 amino acids. Trimming pared 4 bases from V and 5 bases from J, leaving 15 bases between. The DNA for the CDR3 is TGTGCCAGCAGCCCGGGTAGTGGGTGGGAGACCCAGTACTTC. Translated: CASSPGSGWETQYF.

The CDR3 DNA sequence: TGTGCCGGCGGGACAGGGGGTGGTCAGCCCCAGCATTTT. Protein sequence: CAGGTGGGQPQHF. The rearrangement links TRBV19 to TRBJ1-5, with TRBD1 identical over 11 bases. V lost 11 bases to trimming and J lost 6 bases; unmatched junction nucleotides: 6. Germline assignment: CDR1 LNHDA and CDR2 SQIVND (reference sequence). CDR3 length: 13 amino acids.

This clone showed up just once. The V call is TRBV7-9, the J call TRBJ2-5; tentative D call: TRBD2 (6 bases). The J call is in doubt because the DNA end fits TRBJ2-7 better. This CDR3 is built from 15 residues. CDR1 SEHNR and CDR2 FQNEAQ come from the germline V gene (reference sequence). CDR3 nucleotide sequence: TGTGCCAGCAGCTTAGCCGGGGGAGTTAACGACGAGCAGTACTTC. Protein product: CASSLAGGVNDEQYF.

This CDR3 reads CASSTLPGQGMNTEAFF. The CDR3 DNA follows: TGTGCCAGTAGTACCTTACCGGGACAGGGGATGAACACTGAAGCTTTCTTT. The genes are TRBV19 and TRBJ1-1; 10 nucleotides agree with TRBD1. Trimming removed 4 bases from V and 0 bases from J; junction bases left unmatched: 8. CDR3 size: 17 residues. Germline V gives CDR1 LNHDA, CDR2 SQIVND (reference sequence). Filled out from reference TRBV19 and TRBJ1-1, the complete variable domain reads DGGITQSPKYLFRKEGQNVTLSCEQNLNHDAMYWYRQDPGQGLRLIYYSQIVNDFQKGDIAEGYSVSREKKESFPLTVTSAQKNPTAFYLCASSTLPGQGMNTEAFFGQGTRLTVV.

The table lists this clone with a count of one. The chain links TRBV14 to TRBJ1-6, with 9 nucleotides matching TRBD1. CDR1 is SGHDN and CDR2 is FVKESK in the germline V gene. This CDR3 is built from 15 residues. V lost 2 bases to trimming and J lost 10 bases; unmatched junction nucleotides: 6. The DNA for the CDR3 is TGTGCCAGCAGCCAATCCGGGACAGGGAGATCACCCCTCCACTTT. As protein: CASSQSGTGRSPLHF. Full variable domain (remainder filled in from reference TRBV14 and TRBJ1-6): EAGVTQFPSHSVIEKGQTVTLRCDPISGHDNLYWYRRVMGKEIKFLLHFVKESKQDESGMPNNRFLAERTGGTYSTLKVQPAELEDSGVYFCASSQSGTGRSPLHFGNGTRLTVT.

This clone has only one observation. V usage is TRBV7-7 and J usage is TRBJ2-3, with a tentative D call TRBD2 (6 bases). CDR3 length: 14 amino acids. The germline CDR1 and CDR2 sequences are SSHAT and FNYEAQ (reference sequence). The V gene lost 3 bases and the J gene lost 1 base, with 8 bases spanning the gap. The CDR3 DNA reads TGTGCCAGCAGCTTTGGAGGGGGCACAGATACGCAGTATTTT. Its translation: CASSFGGGTDTQYF.

This clone was found a few times. The rearrangement joins TRBV7-8 to TRBJ1-2, with 8 positions matching TRBD1. The CDR3 has 15 residues. Germline CDR1 and CDR2: SGHVS and FQNEAQ. V dropped 3 bases and J dropped 1; count of bases not matched to a gene: 4. In DNA, the CDR3 is TGTGCCAGCAGCTTCATGACAGGGGTTAACTATGGCTACACCTTC. This sequence encodes CASSFMTGVNYGYTF. The whole variable domain, remainder taken from reference TRBV7-8 and TRBJ1-2, is GAGVSQSPRYKVAKRGQDVALRCDPISGHVSLFWYQQALGQGPEFLTYFQNEAQLDKSGLPSDRFFAERPEGSVSTLKIQRTQQEDSAVYLCASSFMTGVNYGYTFGSGTRLTVV.

This chain joins TRBV28 and TRBJ1-4; D remains ambiguous. Germline CDR1 MDHEN, CDR2 SYDVKM. V lost 5 bases and J 0 bases, leaving 7 bases between the germline ends. This CDR3 region has 14 residues. CDR3 region: CASSSGTTNEKLFF. CDR3 nucleotides: TGTGCCAGCAGTAGCGGCACAACTAATGAAAAACTGTTTTTT.

The chain carries TRBV28 and TRBJ2-1; possible D gene TRBD1, 6 bases. CDR1 is MDHEN, CDR2 SYDVKM, per germline. CDR3 size: 12 residues. V lost 2 bases and J lost 15, with 14 bases in between. The CDR3 DNA follows: TGTGCCAGCAGTTTACATCCTACAGGGTTGTTCTTC. Its translation is CASSLHPTGLFF.

This chain links TRBV6-5 with TRBJ2-2; possible D gene TRBD1, 6 bases. This CDR3 comprises 12 residues. Germline CDR1 and CDR2: MNHEY and SVGAGI. CDR3 residues: CATGHNTGELFF. Here the CDR3 DNA reads TGTGCAACGGGACACAACACCGGGGAGCTGTTTTTT.

The chain links TRBV7-9 to TRBJ1-2; D not certain. This CDR3 is 14 amino acids long. V was pared by 5 bases and J by 1 base, with 11 bases between. Germline CDR1 SEHNR, CDR2 FQNEAQ (reference sequence). The chain's CDR3 is CASSPGSINYGYTF. CDR3 in DNA: TGTGCCAGCAGCCCCGGGAGCATTAACTATGGCTACACCTTC.

This clone was seen a handful of times. In DNA form, the CDR3 reads TGCAGCGTTGAGGGCGATGGGCGGGGGACAACCTACGAGCAGTACTTC. Protein sequence: CSVEGDGRGTTYEQYF. The chain employs TRBV29-1 and TRBJ2-7; D perhaps matches TRBD2 (7 bases). Germline lookup yields CDR1 SQVTM and CDR2 ANQGSEA. Trimming took 3 bases from V and 2 from J, leaving 20 bases between them. The CDR3 has 16 amino acids.

The chain uses TRBV5-1 and TRBJ2-7; TRBD1 matches 9 bases. V lost 4 bases to trimming and J lost 5 bases; unmatched junction nucleotides: 7. The CDR3 consists of 14 residues. Germline CDR1 and CDR2: SGHRS and YFSETQ. This chain's CDR3 is CASSPGTGLDEQYF. For the CDR3, the DNA is TGCGCCAGCAGCCCCGGGACAGGGTTGGACGAGCAGTACTTC.

DNA of the CDR3: TGTGCCAGCAGTCTAACTAGCTCCGAGCAGTACTTC. Its translation is CASSLTSSEQYF. This chain uses TRBV28 with TRBJ2-5; maybe TRBD2 (6 bases). The DNA end is a closer match to TRBJ2-7, so the J assignment may be wrong. This CDR3 is 12 amino acids long. CDR1 is MDHEN and CDR2 is SYDVKM in the germline V gene.

A few counts support this clone. This sequence joins TRBV2 and TRBJ1-3, with D perhaps matching TRBD1 (5 bases). Deletions cut 8 bases from V and 0 bases from J, with 5 bases between. Germline lookup yields CDR1 SNHLY and CDR2 FYNNEI. This CDR3 has 12 residues. CDR3 DNA: TGTGCCAGCGGGGCCTCTGGAAACACCATATATTTT. Translating gives CASGASGNTIYF.

This clone was seen only a few times. The chain employs TRBV7-8 and TRBJ2-3; D perhaps matches TRBD1 (6 bases). Germline V gene sequence: CDR1 SGHVS, CDR2 FQNEAQ. The CDR3 runs to 17 residues. V was shortened by 1 base and J by 0 bases, with 14 bases between the two germline ends. CDR3 sequence: CASSLDLGAFSTDTQYF. The CDR3 bases are TGTGCCAGCAGCTTAGATTTGGGGGCGTTTAGCACAGATACGCAGTATTTT.

This clone was counted a single time. Its ends do not fully match the called genes, so a read error is possible. The chain uses TRBV27 and TRBJ1-6; tentatively, D is TRBD1 (5 bases). Germline lookup yields CDR1 MNHEY and CDR2 SMNVEV (reference sequence). The CDR3 is made up of 13 amino acids. Written as DNA, the CDR3 is TGTGCCAGCAGTAGGGAAGGGGTTTCACCCCTCAACTTT. This encodes CASSREGVSPLNF.

The chain combines TRBV10-3 with TRBJ2-3, with D possibly being TRBD1 (5 bases). Between the trimmed V and J ends, which lost 2 bases and 7 bases, there was a span of 13 bases. CDR1 and CDR2 (germline): ENHRY, SYGVKD. The CDR3 has 14 amino acids. The DNA of the CDR3 is TGTGCCATCAGTGAGGGGGCCTTAGTAAATACGCAGTATTTT. This sequence encodes CAISEGALVNTQYF.

There are a few counts of this clone. The gene calls are TRBV2 and TRBJ1-5; possibly TRBD1 for D (5 bases). V gave up 6 bases and J gave up 0 bases, with 6 bases separating them. The CDR3 sequence is 13 residues long. Germline V gene sequence: CDR1 SNHLY, CDR2 FYNNEI. The CDR3 sequence: CASSRDSNQPQHF. As DNA, the CDR3 is TGTGCCAGCAGCAGGGATAGCAATCAGCCCCAGCATTTT.

The J gene is TRBJ2-2, the V gene TRBV7-2, with D perhaps TRBD1 (5 bases). Germline lookup yields CDR1 SGHTA and CDR2 FQGNSA. Between the trimmed V and J ends, which lost 3 bases and 1 base, there was a span of 9 bases. This CDR3 comprises 15 residues. DNA of the CDR3: TGTGCCAGCAGCTTCAACCAGGGGAACACCGGGGAGCTGTTTTTT. This codes for CASSFNQGNTGELFF. Full variable domain (remainder filled in from reference TRBV7-2 and TRBJ2-2): GAGVSQSPSNKVTEKGKDVELRCDPISGHTALYWYRQSLGQGLEFLIYFQGNSAPDKSGLPSDRFSAERTGGSVSTLTIQRTQQEDSAVYLCASSFNQGNTGELFFGEGSRLTVL.

The genes are TRBV19 and TRBJ1-3; no firm D call. V was shortened by 4 bases and J by 4 bases, with 8 bases between the two germline ends. Germline CDR1 and CDR2: LNHDA and SQIVND (reference sequence). This CDR3 contains 13 residues. The CDR3 coding sequence is TGTGCCAGTAGTAGGAGCAACGGAAACACCATATATTTT. Its protein product is CASSRSNGNTIYF.